The 23 T cell receptor beta chains in this list originate from one sample, sequenced in a study of T cell repertoires in aging, cancer and after chemotherapy. The template was genomic DNA from peripheral blood, not RNA. Rearranged V-D-J TRB sequences were amplified with a mixed TRB-A/B primer pool. Using its own MiXCR run on the multiplex PCR reads, TCRdb lists one record per CDR3 protein. The sample has 9,500 or so distinct CDR3 sequences, less than 30% seen once. What was sequenced was blood. These receptors were taken from a human donor in good health.

This chain connects TRBV7-2 to TRBJ2-3; D remains ambiguous. In germline, CDR1 is SGHTA, CDR2 FQGNSA. This CDR3 has 12 residues. The V gene lost 5 bases and the J gene lost 9 bases, with 12 bases spanning the gap. Here the CDR3 DNA reads TGTGCCAGCAGCCTCGGAAAAAACACGCAGTATTTT. Translation gives CASSLGKNTQYF.

The J gene is TRBJ2-4, the V gene TRBV20-1; 8 bases align to TRBD2. V shed 6 bases, J shed 4 bases, and the junction held 8 bases outside the gene matches. In germline, CDR1 is DFQATT, CDR2 SNEGSKA (reference sequence). The CDR3 covers 14 residues. Written as DNA, the CDR3 is TGCAGTGCGCCCCCCGGGACTAGAAAAAACATTCAGTACTTC. This translates into CSAPPGTRKNIQYF.

The V and J genes are TRBV10-1 and TRBJ2-5; 7 bases fit TRBD1. V shed 0 bases and J 4 bases; nucleotides not matched to a gene: 2. In germline, CDR1 is WNHNN, CDR2 SYGVQD (reference sequence). The CDR3 has 14 residues. The CDR3: CASSESTGTETQYF. The CDR3 nucleotides are TGCGCCAGCAGTGAGTCGACAGGGACAGAGACCCAGTACTTC.

This clonotype was found once. The chain links TRBV6-6 to TRBJ2-7, with D hard to call. Germline V CDR1 and CDR2: MNHNY, SVGAGI (reference sequence). The CDR3 runs to 15 residues. Trimming took off 1 base at V and 2 bases at J, with 12 bases between the two ends. Here the CDR3 DNA reads TGTGCCAGCAGTTACTATGCTGGGCTCCCCTACGAGCAGTACTTC. Translation gives CASSYYAGLPYEQYF.

The gene calls are TRBV5-1 and TRBJ2-5; TRBD1 aligns across 8 bases. Looked up from germline, CDR1 is SGHRS and CDR2 is YFSETQ. The CDR3 totals 14 residues. Trimming cost V 0 bases and J 10 bases; bases outside gene matches: 8. CDR3 coding DNA: TGCGCCAGCAGCTTGGGACAGGGGCCCTACCACCAGTACTTC. This sequence encodes CASSLGQGPYHQYF.

This clonotype was observed a handful of times. The chain couples TRBV6-1 to TRBJ2-5; TRBD1 aligns across 7 bases. The J segment lost 2 bases and the V segment lost 5 bases, leaving 11 bases of the junction unmatched. Germline V CDR1 and CDR2: MNHNS, SASEGT. This CDR3 comprises 16 residues. Here the CDR3 reads CASSHLQGSYQETQYF. The CDR3 nucleotides are TGTGCCAGCAGTCACCTACAGGGGTCCTATCAAGAGACCCAGTACTTC.

This clonotype occurred a few times. The chain uses TRBV20-1 and TRBJ1-2; D is ambiguous. V was cut by 6 bases and J by 7 bases, with 21 bases left in between. The CDR3 extends over 14 amino acids. Germline CDR1 and CDR2: DFQATT and SNEGSKA (reference sequence). For the CDR3, the DNA is TGCAGTGCATCGGGAGCCTCTCTAATCGTTGGCTACACCTTC. Its protein product is CSASGASLIVGYTF.

The V gene is TRBV5-6, the J gene TRBJ1-1; 10 positions match TRBD1. Looked up from germline, CDR1 is SGHDT and CDR2 is YYEEEE. The CDR3 totals 16 residues. With 5 bases clipped from V and 3 bases from J, the junction kept 10 bases outside the gene matches. The CDR3 DNA is TGTGCCAGCAGGCAGACGGGACAGGGGTGGGACACTGAAGCTTTCTTT. Its translation: CASRQTGQGWDTEAFF.

This clonotype was recorded only once. This chain joins TRBV25-1 and TRBJ1-5, with D unresolved. Looked up from germline, CDR1 is MGHDK and CDR2 is SYGVNS. The V end was cut by 3 bases, the J end by 2 bases, with 11 bases between. The CDR3 runs 15 residues. CDR3 residues: CASSDGPSGNQPQHF. DNA of the CDR3: TGTGCCAGCAGTGATGGGCCATCCGGCAATCAGCCCCAGCATTTT.

This clonotype has a handful of counts. The genes are TRBV27 and TRBJ2-1; a weak D match, TRBD2 (6 bases). Trimming took 3 bases from V and 12 from J, leaving 9 bases between them. Germline V gives CDR1 MNHEY, CDR2 SMNVEV (reference sequence). The CDR3 sequence is 11 residues long. CDR3 DNA: TGTGCCAGCAGTTTTGCTAGCGCGCAGTTCTTC. Residues: CASSFASAQFF.

The chain has TRBV7-9 and TRBJ2-3, with D possibly being TRBD2 (5 bases). Germline values: CDR1 SEHNR, CDR2 FQNEAQ (reference sequence). This CDR3 has 17 amino acids. V lost 5 bases and J 0 bases, leaving 18 bases between the germline ends. CDR3 residues: CASSRSTLSVSTDTQYF. The CDR3 bases are TGTGCCAGCAGCCGATCTACCCTTAGCGTGAGCACAGATACGCAGTATTTT.

V is TRBV6-5 and J is TRBJ1-1, with 8 bases matching TRBD1. Trimming at V came to 5 bases and at J to 4 bases, leaving 6 bases not matched to a gene. The germline V gene encodes CDR1 MNHEY and CDR2 SVGAGI. The CDR3 runs 14 residues. This CDR3 reads CASSVTGGTTEAFF. The CDR3 DNA reads TGTGCCAGCAGTGTAACAGGGGGGACCACTGAAGCTTTCTTT.

By its share, this clonotype is medium-sized. The V gene is TRBV29-1, the J gene TRBJ2-7; D is possibly TRBD1 or TRBD2 (5 bases each). The CDR3 spans 13 residues. V gave up 6 bases and J gave up 1 base, with 13 bases separating them. Per germline, CDR1 SQVTM and CDR2 ANQGSEA. The CDR3, as DNA: TGCAGCGTGGGGTTGGGACGATCCTACGAGCAGTACTTC. It specifies CSVGLGRSYEQYF.

The gene calls are TRBV7-3 and TRBJ1-4; D is unclear. The CDR3 runs 16 residues. V lost 3 bases, J lost 0 bases, and 11 bases lay in between. CDR1 and CDR2 from the germline V gene are SGHTA and FQGTGA. Here the CDR3 DNA reads TGTGCCAGCAGCTTGAAACGGGCTACAACTAATGAAAAACTGTTTTTT. It encodes CASSLKRATTNEKLFF. Together with reference TRBV7-3 and TRBJ1-4, the CDR3 gives the full variable domain: GAGVSQTPSNKVTEKGKYVELRCDPISGHTALYWYRQSLGQGPEFLIYFQGTGAADDSGLPNDRFFAVRPEGSVSTLKIQRTERGDSAVYLCASSLKRATTNEKLFFGSGTQLSVL.

This chain uses TRBV7-3 with TRBJ2-1, with 9 positions matching TRBD2. The CDR3 runs 16 residues. The germline gives CDR1 SGHTA, CDR2 FQGTGA. The ends lost 1 base at V and 6 bases at J; junction bases unmatched: 7. The CDR3 nucleotides are TGTGCCAGCAGCTTAATTGGCGGGAGGGCCCTCAATGAGCAGTTCTTC. It yields the protein CASSLIGGRALNEQFF.

In its sample, this clonotype was seen a few times. The chain links TRBV11-2 to TRBJ2-7, with 10 bases identical to TRBD1. The germline CDR1 and CDR2 sequences are SGHAT and FQNNGV. The CDR3 spans 16 residues. Trimming at V came to 0 bases and at J to 3 bases, leaving 5 bases not matched to a gene. The CDR3 nucleotides are TGTGCCAGCAGCTTAGATCGACAGGGGGCCATCTACGAGCAGTACTTC. As protein: CASSLDRQGAIYEQYF.

On this clonotype itself: At one end, the junction sequence differs from germline, possibly due to a read error. The chain recombines TRBV7-3 with TRBJ2-3; D is unclear. The length of the CDR3 is 12 residues. CDR1 and CDR2 (germline): SGHTA, FQGTGA. CDR3: CASSQIADTQYF. CDR3 in DNA: TGCGCCAGCAGCCAAATCGCAGATACGCAGTATTTT.

This clonotype was observed a few times. This sequence joins TRBV6-5 and TRBJ1-1; a weak D match, TRBD1 (6 bases). Germline V lookup: CDR1 MNHEY, CDR2 SVGAGI. Trimming removed 6 bases at V and 0 bases at J, with 11 bases between. The CDR3 runs to 14 residues. As DNA, the CDR3 is TGTGCCAGCAGACCTACAGGGCTGAACACTGAAGCTTTCTTT. Translating gives CASRPTGLNTEAFF.

This clonotype was recorded only once. The V and J genes are TRBV20-1 and TRBJ2-7, with 7 bases aligning to TRBD1. There are 14 residues in the CDR3. V was pared by 4 bases and J by 5 bases, with 11 bases of the junction left unmatched. Looked up from germline, CDR1 is DFQATT and CDR2 is SNEGSKA (reference sequence). The CDR3 loop reads CSANDGTEYHEQYF. The CDR3 DNA follows: TGCAGTGCTAATGACGGGACAGAATACCACGAGCAGTACTTC.

The V and J genes are TRBV28 and TRBJ1-5, with D possibly being TRBD1 (5 bases). The CDR3 runs to 16 residues. Germline V lookup: CDR1 MDHEN, CDR2 SYDVKM. V lost 7 bases and J lost 1, with 17 bases in between. DNA for the CDR3: TGTGCCAGCAAAGCAGACGGGACGGCAAGCAATCAGCCCCAGCATTTT. Amino acids: CASKADGTASNQPQHF.

This clonotype was counted only a few times. CDR3 loop: CASSQGLTYTDTQYF. CDR3 coding DNA: TGTGCCAGTAGTCAGGGACTTACTTACACAGATACGCAGTATTTT. The chain combines TRBV19 with TRBJ2-3, with D perhaps matching TRBD2 (6 bases). CDR1 is LNHDA and CDR2 is SQIVND in the germline V gene (reference sequence). There are 15 residues in the CDR3. V was trimmed by 5 bases and J by 2 bases, leaving 14 bases between them.

This clonotype was recorded a few times. The genes are TRBV6-5 and TRBJ2-1; D assignment may be TRBD1 or TRBD2 (5 bases each). Germline V gene lookup returns CDR1 MNHEY and CDR2 SVGAGI. This CDR3 comprises 15 residues. With 4 bases removed from V and 10 bases from J, the gap between germline ends came to 20 bases. The CDR3 protein is CASSSRGGAIGEQFF. The DNA of the CDR3 is TGTGCCAGCAGTTCCCGGGGTGGGGCGATCGGGGAGCAGTTCTTC.

The V gene is TRBV6-5, the J gene TRBJ1-1; 10 bases match TRBD1. There are 15 residues in the CDR3. Germline V gene lookup returns CDR1 MNHEY and CDR2 SVGAGI. Trimming at V came to 5 bases and at J to 4 bases, leaving 7 bases not matched to a gene. Here the CDR3 reads CASSLRTGGGTEAFF. The CDR3, as DNA: TGTGCCAGCAGTCTCCGGACAGGGGGGGGCACTGAAGCTTTCTTT.